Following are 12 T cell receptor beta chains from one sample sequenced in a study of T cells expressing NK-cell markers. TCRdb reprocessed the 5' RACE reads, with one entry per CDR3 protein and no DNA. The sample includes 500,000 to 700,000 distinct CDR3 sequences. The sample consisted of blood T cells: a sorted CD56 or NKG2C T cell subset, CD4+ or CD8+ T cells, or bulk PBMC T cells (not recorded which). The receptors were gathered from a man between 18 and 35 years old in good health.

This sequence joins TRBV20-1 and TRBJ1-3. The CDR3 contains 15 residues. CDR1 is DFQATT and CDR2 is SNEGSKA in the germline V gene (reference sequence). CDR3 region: CSAREGSTLGNTIYF.

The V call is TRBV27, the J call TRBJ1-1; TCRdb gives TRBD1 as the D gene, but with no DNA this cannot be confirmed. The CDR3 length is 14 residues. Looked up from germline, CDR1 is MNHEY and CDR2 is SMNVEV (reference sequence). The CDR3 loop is CATGKAGGVTEAFF.

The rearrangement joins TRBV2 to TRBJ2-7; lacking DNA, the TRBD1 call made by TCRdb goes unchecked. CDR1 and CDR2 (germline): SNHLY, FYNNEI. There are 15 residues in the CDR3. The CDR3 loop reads CASNPRQGATYEQYF.

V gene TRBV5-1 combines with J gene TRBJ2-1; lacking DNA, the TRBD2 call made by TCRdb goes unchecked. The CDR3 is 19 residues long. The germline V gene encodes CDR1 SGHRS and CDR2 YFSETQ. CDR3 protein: CASSLAVAGGRGYGNEQFF.

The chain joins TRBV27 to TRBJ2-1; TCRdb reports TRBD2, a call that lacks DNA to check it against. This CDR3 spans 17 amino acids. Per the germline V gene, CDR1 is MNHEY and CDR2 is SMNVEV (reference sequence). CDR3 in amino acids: CASSSPTLAGGPDEQFF.

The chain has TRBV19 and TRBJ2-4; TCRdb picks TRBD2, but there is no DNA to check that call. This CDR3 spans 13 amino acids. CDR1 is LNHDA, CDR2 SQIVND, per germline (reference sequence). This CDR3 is CASLSSGENIQYF.

The CDR3 here is CASKKAGLSTDTQYF. V and J are TRBV2 and TRBJ2-3; TCRdb proposes TRBD2, but this gene call is untestable without DNA. CDR1 and CDR2 (germline): SNHLY, FYNNEI. CDR3 size: 15 residues.

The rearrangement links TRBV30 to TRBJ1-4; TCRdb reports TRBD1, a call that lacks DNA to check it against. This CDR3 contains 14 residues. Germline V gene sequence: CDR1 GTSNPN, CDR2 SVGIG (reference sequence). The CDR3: CAWSVRQGGEKLFF.

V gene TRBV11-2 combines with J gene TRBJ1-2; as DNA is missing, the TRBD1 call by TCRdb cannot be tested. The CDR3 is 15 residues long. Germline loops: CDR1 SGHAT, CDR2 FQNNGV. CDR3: CASSLDWGRVDGYTF.

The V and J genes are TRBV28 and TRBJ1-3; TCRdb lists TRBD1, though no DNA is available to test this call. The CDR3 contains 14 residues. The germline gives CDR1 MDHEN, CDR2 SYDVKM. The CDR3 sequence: CATGSLKSGNTIYF.

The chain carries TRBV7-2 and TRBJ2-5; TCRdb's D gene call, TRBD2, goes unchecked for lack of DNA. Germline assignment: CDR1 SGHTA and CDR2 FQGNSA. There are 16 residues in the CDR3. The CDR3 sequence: CASSLGLAAKRETQYF.

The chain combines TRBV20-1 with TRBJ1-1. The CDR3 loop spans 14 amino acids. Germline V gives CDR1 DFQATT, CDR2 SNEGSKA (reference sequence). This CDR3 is CSVPFDRMNTEAFF.